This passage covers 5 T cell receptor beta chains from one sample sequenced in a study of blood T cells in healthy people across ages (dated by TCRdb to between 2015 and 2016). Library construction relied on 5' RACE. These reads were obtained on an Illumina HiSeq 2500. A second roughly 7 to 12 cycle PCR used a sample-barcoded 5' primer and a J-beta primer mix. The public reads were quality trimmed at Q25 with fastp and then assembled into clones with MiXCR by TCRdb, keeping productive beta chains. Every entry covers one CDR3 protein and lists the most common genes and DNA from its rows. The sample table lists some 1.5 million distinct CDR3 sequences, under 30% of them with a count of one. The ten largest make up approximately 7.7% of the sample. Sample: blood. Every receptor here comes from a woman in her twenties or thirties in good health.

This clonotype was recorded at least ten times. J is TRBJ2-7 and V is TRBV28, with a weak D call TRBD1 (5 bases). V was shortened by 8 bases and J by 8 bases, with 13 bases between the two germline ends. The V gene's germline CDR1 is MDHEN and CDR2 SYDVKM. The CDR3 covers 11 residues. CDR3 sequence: CASSLGAQQYF. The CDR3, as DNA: TGTGCCAGCTCCCTAGGGGCCCAGCAGTACTTC.

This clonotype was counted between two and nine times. CDR3 in amino acids: CASSSNRGLGYGYTF. DNA of the CDR3: TGTGCCAGCAGTAGTAACAGGGGGCTCGGCTATGGCTACACCTTC. This rearrangement joins TRBV27 to TRBJ1-2; 9 bases fit TRBD1. There are 15 residues in the CDR3. Germline V gives CDR1 MNHEY, CDR2 SMNVEV (reference sequence). With V trimmed by 5 bases and J by 4 bases, 8 bases remained unmatched.

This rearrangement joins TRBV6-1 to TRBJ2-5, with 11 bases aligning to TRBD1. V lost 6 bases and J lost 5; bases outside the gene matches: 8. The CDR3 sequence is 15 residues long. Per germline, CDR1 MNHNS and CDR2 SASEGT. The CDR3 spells CASRPGQGVWETQYF. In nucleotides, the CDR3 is TGTGCCAGCAGACCGGGACAGGGGGTTTGGGAGACCCAGTACTTC.

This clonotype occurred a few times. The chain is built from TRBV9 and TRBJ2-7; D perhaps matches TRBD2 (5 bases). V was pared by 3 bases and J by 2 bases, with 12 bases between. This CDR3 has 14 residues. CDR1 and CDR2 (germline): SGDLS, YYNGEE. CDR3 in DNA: TGTGCCAGCAGCGGCGAGGAGGCCCCCTACGAGCAGTACTTC. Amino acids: CASSGEEAPYEQYF.

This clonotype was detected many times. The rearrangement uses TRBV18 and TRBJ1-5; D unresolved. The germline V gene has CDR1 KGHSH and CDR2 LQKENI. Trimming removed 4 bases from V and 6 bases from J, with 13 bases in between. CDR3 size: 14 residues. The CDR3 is CASSREQVAQPQHF. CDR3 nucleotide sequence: TGTGCCAGCTCACGAGAGCAGGTGGCTCAGCCCCAGCATTTT.